This T cell receptor (beta chain) was obtained from a study of Ad26.COV2.S vaccination and SARS-CoV-2 variants. Study outcomes and limitations: Vaccinees displayed broader spike-specific TCR repertoires than placebo recipients. It was reported that spike-specific CD8+ and CD4+ T cell responses were substantially broad after vaccination.

Comment on this clone: Its specificity is unknown.

Germline V gene sequence: CDR1 SGHNT, CDR2 YYREEE (reference sequence). The CDR3 runs to 14 residues. V was clipped by 3 bases and J by 2 bases; unmatched bases: 5. Produced via immunoSEQ multiplex PCR; TCRdb's table is partial and in-frame only. The table lists some 350,000 clones, 92% of them singletons, with roughly 3.9% in the top ten. Source: peripheral blood, taken after recovery from COVID-19. The TCR comes from a human donor who had recovered from COVID-19. The genes are TRBV5-4 and TRBJ2-7; 7 bases map to TRBD1. CDR3 residues: CASSYRDSTYEQYF. Written as DNA, the CDR3 is TGTGCCAGCAGCTACCGGGACAGCACCTACGAGCAGTACTTC.